This note documents a single T cell receptor beta chain sequence. The sample is drawn from a study of blood T cell repertoires in COVID-19. Germline loops: CDR1 SGHNT, CDR2 YYREEE (reference sequence). This CDR3 contains 15 residues. Trimming left V 4 bases short and J 8 bases short, with 19 bases between. This table comes from immunoSEQ multiplex PCR, and its TCRdb copy is limited to in-frame clones, with some not included. Among roughly 150,000 clones listed, 65% to 85% were seen once. The specimen was peripheral blood. The clonotype originates from a woman aged 80 or older with acute or convalescent COVID-19. This sequence joins TRBV5-4 and TRBJ2-1; D call uncertain. In DNA form, the CDR3 reads TGTGCCAGCAGCCCCCCCCGCAGTACCACCGATGAGCAGTTCTTC. It encodes CASSPPRSTTDEQFF.